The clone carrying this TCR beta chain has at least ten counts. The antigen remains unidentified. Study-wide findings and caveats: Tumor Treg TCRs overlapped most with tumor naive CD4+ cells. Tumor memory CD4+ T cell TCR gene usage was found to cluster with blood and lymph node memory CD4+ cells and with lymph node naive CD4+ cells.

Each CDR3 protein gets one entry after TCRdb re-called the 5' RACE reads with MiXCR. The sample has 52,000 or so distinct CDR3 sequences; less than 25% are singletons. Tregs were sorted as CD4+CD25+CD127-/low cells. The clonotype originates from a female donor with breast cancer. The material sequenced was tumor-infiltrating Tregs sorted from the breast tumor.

The CDR3 is CASSTDRVISGANVLTF. Written as DNA, the CDR3 is TGTGCCAGCAGTACCGACAGGGTAATCTCTGGGGCCAACGTCCTGACTTTC. The chain recombines TRBV27 with TRBJ2-6; 7 bases match TRBD1. The CDR3 totals 17 residues. The germline V gene encodes CDR1 MNHEY and CDR2 SMNVEV (reference sequence). With 5 bases clipped from V and 0 bases from J, the junction kept 7 bases outside the gene matches.